The rows below give T cell receptor beta chains drawn from one sample of a study of blood T cell repertoires in COVID-19. Assay: immunoSEQ multiplex PCR; the TCRdb copy retains only in-frame clones and omits some. Of fewer than 200,000 clones in the sample, roughly 75% were seen once. The sequencing sample was made of peripheral blood. The receptors originated from a man aged 65-85 years with active or convalescent COVID-19. Both conserved end residues are part of each CDR3. The D gene is left open where the match is weak. Size values are once, few and many counts, or a class for expanded clones, and some rows have none.

J gene,V gene,clone size,D gene,CDR3 protein
TRBJ2-3,TRBV4-1,once,TRBD2,CASSQVRTGGIWDTQYF
TRBJ1-2,TRBV18,-,TRBD1,CASSPQDRGYGYTF
TRBJ1-1,TRBV30,few,TRBD1,CAWTSNPGTGAAPAFF
TRBJ2-7,TRBV5-8,-,TRBD2,CASCTTGTSGRPNSYEQYF
TRBJ2-7,TRBV5-1,-,-,CASSLATEGEQYF
TRBJ2-7,TRBV5-1,-,TRBD2,CASSHTSGSYEQYF
TRBJ2-1,TRBV16,once,-,CASSLRTHYNEQFF
TRBJ1-2,TRBV5-6,-,-,CASSLNGNGYTF
TRBJ2-5,TRBV25-1,few,TRBD2,CASGRKLAGGTQETQYF
TRBJ1-1,TRBV2,-,-,CASRERGGMNTEAFF
TRBJ1-6,TRBV30,-,TRBD1,CAYDRDNSPLHF
TRBJ2-1,TRBV25-1,-,TRBD1,CASAPIRGQDNEQFF
TRBJ2-3,TRBV5-5,-,TRBD1,CASSFGQGSFTDTQYF
TRBJ1-4,TRBV18,-,-,CASSPTGTNEKLFF
TRBJ1-3,TRBV6-1,-,-,CASSETQPGLGNTIYF
TRBJ2-7,TRBV18,-,TRBD2,CASSPRQGIAGASYEQYF
TRBJ1-1,TRBV27,-,-,CASSTQGNTEAFF
TRBJ2-5,TRBV3-1/TRBV3-2,-,TRBD1,CASSQDGTGGQETQYF
TRBJ1-2,TRBV14,-,-,CASSQEFSAGYGYTF
TRBJ1-2,TRBV7-9,-,TRBD1,CASSANRDRDYGYTF
TRBJ2-2,TRBV6-6,-,-,CASSPTTGELFF
TRBJ2-1,TRBV7-6,-,TRBD1,CASSLGALRGRYNEQFF
TRBJ2-2,TRBV5-1,few,-,CASSFPNSNTGELFF
TRBJ1-2,TRBV12-5,-,TRBD1,CASGLVPGQTHYGYTF